This T cell receptor beta chain was found in a study of CD8+ T cells in alopecia areata. About the study: Each day, treated patients took oral tofacitinib twice, at 5 to 10 mg per dose.

The authors extracted RNA and reverse transcribed it into cDNA as the sequencing template. The repertoire was sequenced with immunoSEQ multiplex PCR; TCRdb's copy has only in-frame clones and lacks some. The sample lists 100,000 to 120,000 clones, 56% seen once, with about 3.4% in the top ten. Study-level results: Scalp and blood samples kept many expanded lesional clones throughout tofacitinib.

As to this clone: Its antigen is still unknown.

The CDR3 contains 14 residues. Germline V gene sequence: CDR1 SGHNT, CDR2 YYREEE (reference sequence). V lost 1 base to trimming and J lost 1 base, with 7 bases between them. Treatment indicated: oral pan-JAK inhibitor, 5-10 mg twice daily. Both peripheral blood and punch biopsies of lesional scalp skin were obtained from patients who had alopecia areata. The material was CD4+ T cells sorted from blood, obtained at week 24, from a patient treated with tofacitinib. The V gene is TRBV5-4, the J gene TRBJ2-3; no clear D. The clonotype originates from a human donor with alopecia areata. CDR3 in amino acids: CASSLLGGTDTQYF. CDR3 coding DNA: TGTGCCAGCAGCTTGCTTGGGGGCACAGATACGCAGTATTTT.